The 26 T cell receptor beta chains reported below all come from one sample, sequenced in a study of graft-versus-host responses after intestinal transplantation. Some clones are missing from TCRdb's copy, which holds only in-frame ones; the method was immunoSEQ multiplex PCR. The data show approximately 88,000 clones, 75% to 90% seen once. No antigen has been identified for these receptors. Sample: unstimulated CD4+ T cells sorted from spleen or lymph node cells, taken before intestinal transplant. The origin of the receptors is a human donor who received an intestinal transplant.

The rearrangement joins TRBV5-1 to TRBJ2-1; TRBD2 matches at 13 bases. V lost 0 bases and J lost 8; bases outside the gene matches: 5. Germline V CDR1 and CDR2: SGHRS, YFSETQ. This CDR3 comprises 16 residues. The CDR3 DNA reads TGCGCCAGCAGCTTGGGTACTAGCGGGGGGGCACATGAGCAGTTCTTC. Its protein product is CASSLGTSGGAHEQFF.

This clone was picked up one time. The gene calls are TRBV7-2 and TRBJ1-5; 7 nucleotides agree with TRBD1. V was pared by 4 bases and J by 4 bases, with 4 bases of the junction left unmatched. This CDR3 has 14 amino acids. Germline lookup yields CDR1 SGHTA and CDR2 FQGNSA. The CDR3 sequence is CASSYGTANQPQHF. The CDR3 DNA reads as TGTGCCAGCAGCTACGGGACAGCGAATCAGCCCCAGCATTTT.

The chain uses TRBV7-9 and TRBJ1-2, with TRBD1 identical over 8 bases. CDR1 SEHNR and CDR2 FQNEAQ come from the germline V gene (reference sequence). Trimming at V came to 5 bases and at J to 2 bases, leaving 10 bases not matched to a gene. This CDR3 comprises 16 residues. This CDR3 reads CASSRRTGQENYGYTF. CDR3 nucleotides: TGTGCCAGCAGCCGAAGGACAGGGCAAGAGAACTATGGCTACACCTTC.

The V call is TRBV18, the J call TRBJ2-3, with a weak D call TRBD1 (5 bases). Germline CDR1 and CDR2: KGHSH and LQKENI. The CDR3 totals 14 residues. V dropped 5 bases and J dropped 0 bases, with 9 bases sitting between them. The CDR3 protein is CASSTRQSTDTQYF. The DNA for the CDR3 is TGTGCCAGCTCAACCCGACAGAGCACAGATACGCAGTATTTT.

This chain uses TRBV5-3 with TRBJ1-2; D not certain. TRBV5-3 is annotated as an ORF whose role is uncertain. This CDR3 has 14 residues. Trimming cost V 1 base and J 6 bases, with 13 bases left between them. The DNA of the CDR3 is TGTGCCAGAAGCTTGTTTTCTTTACACGATGGCTACACCTTC. Protein product: CARSLFSLHDGYTF.

The rearrangement links TRBV19 to TRBJ1-4; tentative D call: TRBD1 (5 bases). This CDR3 region has 13 residues. Germline values: CDR1 LNHDA, CDR2 SQIVND (reference sequence). The V and J ends lost 4 bases and 7 bases respectively, with 10 bases between them. Here the CDR3 reads CASSRDQGEKLFF. The CDR3 DNA reads as TGTGCCAGTAGTAGGGATCAGGGTGAAAAACTGTTTTTT. Full variable domain (rest looked up from reference TRBV19 and TRBJ1-4): DGGITQSPKYLFRKEGQNVTLSCEQNLNHDAMYWYRQDPGQGLRLIYYSQIVNDFQKGDIAEGYSVSREKKESFPLTVTSAQKNPTAFYLCASSRDQGEKLFFGSGTQLSVL.

The J gene is TRBJ1-5, the V gene TRBV19; TRBD1 is a possible D gene (5 bases). V was trimmed by 0 bases and J by 2 bases, leaving 8 bases between them. There are 15 residues in the CDR3. Germline V gene sequence: CDR1 LNHDA, CDR2 SQIVND (reference sequence). CDR3 sequence (DNA): TGTGCCAGTAGTATAGACGGCAGGGGCAATCAGCCCCAGCATTTT. It encodes CASSIDGRGNQPQHF. The full variable domain, completed using reference TRBV19 and TRBJ1-5, is DGGITQSPKYLFRKEGQNVTLSCEQNLNHDAMYWYRQDPGQGLRLIYYSQIVNDFQKGDIAEGYSVSREKKESFPLTVTSAQKNPTAFYLCASSIDGRGNQPQHFGDGTRLSIL.

This chain joins TRBV28 and TRBJ1-5; D possibly corresponds to TRBD1 (5 bases). V was pared by 7 bases and J by 4 bases, with 17 bases between. The CDR3 extends over 15 amino acids. Germline CDR1 and CDR2: MDHEN and SYDVKM. The DNA of the CDR3 is TGTGCCAGCACCGTGGGGGGGGTAGGTAATCAGCCCCAGCATTTT. It specifies CASTVGGVGNQPQHF. Variable domain in full (rest from reference TRBV28 and TRBJ1-5): DVKVTQSSRYLVKRTGEKVFLECVQDMDHENMFWYRQDPGLGLRLIYFSYDVKMKEKGDIPEGYSVSREKKERFSLILESASTNQTSMYLCASTVGGVGNQPQHFGDGTRLSIL.

This sequence joins TRBV4-1 and TRBJ1-1, with 8 bases aligning to TRBD1. The germline V gene has CDR1 MGHRA and CDR2 YSYEKL. The CDR3 consists of 14 residues. V shed 4 bases, J shed 1 base, and the junction held 2 bases outside the gene matches. CDR3 loop: CASSLGQGNTEAFF. DNA of the CDR3: TGCGCCAGCAGCCTTGGACAGGGGAACACTGAAGCTTTCTTT.

The V and J genes are TRBV19 and TRBJ2-5, with D hard to call. Germline lookup yields CDR1 LNHDA and CDR2 SQIVND (reference sequence). This CDR3 has 13 residues. V lost 3 bases and J 3 bases, leaving 8 bases between the germline ends. CDR3 protein: CASSIGLEETQYF. The CDR3, as DNA: TGTGCCAGTAGTATCGGTCTTGAAGAGACCCAGTACTTC.

DNA of the CDR3: TGTGCCAGCAGGGTAACTAGCGGGGGAACCCCAAGCTCCTACAATGAGCAGTTCTTC. Protein product: CASRVTSGGTPSSYNEQFF. The chain recombines TRBV21-1 with TRBJ2-1; no check of the table's D call, TRBD2, against the DNA was made. TRBV21-1 is reported as a pseudogene. This CDR3 is 19 amino acids long.

This clone was recorded a few times. This chain joins TRBV20-1 and TRBJ1-1; D is ambiguous. This CDR3 comprises 10 residues. V was pared by 6 bases and J by 8 bases, with 10 bases between. Germline CDR1 is DFQATT and CDR2 is SNEGSKA (reference sequence). CDR3 protein: CSAGGYEAFF. The CDR3 bases are TGCAGTGCGGGCGGGTACGAAGCTTTCTTT.

The sample holds a few counts of this clone. V is TRBV6-5 and J is TRBJ2-1; 7 bases are a match to TRBD2. Trimming cost V 7 bases and J 9 bases; bases outside gene matches: 6. Germline CDR1 and CDR2: MNHEY and SVGAGI. The CDR3 totals 12 residues. CDR3 loop: CASIHSGGEQFF. CDR3 sequence (DNA): TGTGCCAGCATCCACTCGGGAGGTGAGCAGTTCTTC.

The rearrangement uses TRBV4-2 and TRBJ2-5, with 8 bases that match TRBD2. Gene TRBJ2-7 matches the end of the DNA better, so the J call may be wrong. This CDR3 is 14 amino acids long. Germline V gene sequence: CDR1 LGHNA, CDR2 YNFKEQ. The CDR3 region is CASSHSGSSYEQYF. DNA for the CDR3: TGTGCCAGCAGCCACAGCGGGAGCTCCTACGAGCAGTACTTC.

The chain is built from TRBV5-1 and TRBJ2-3; 8 bases agree with TRBD2. Germline lookup yields CDR1 SGHRS and CDR2 YFSETQ. The J segment lost 5 bases and the V segment lost 0 bases, leaving 8 bases of the junction unmatched. The length of the CDR3 is 16 residues. The CDR3 region is CASSLESGGGRDTQYF. CDR3 bases: TGCGCCAGCAGCTTGGAATCGGGCGGGGGGCGAGATACGCAGTATTTT.

The chain employs TRBV6-5 and TRBJ2-7; 7 bases agree with TRBD1. The CDR3 is 15 amino acids. J was trimmed by 3 bases and V by 7 bases; bases with no gene match: 12. Germline V gene sequence: CDR1 MNHEY, CDR2 SVGAGI. CDR3 protein: CASKRLGGAIYEQYF. The CDR3 region has the DNA TGTGCCAGCAAGCGTTTAGGGGGCGCAATCTACGAGCAGTACTTC.

The chain links TRBV18 to TRBJ1-1; D is unclear. Trimming pared 0 bases from V and 3 bases from J, leaving 14 bases between. In germline, CDR1 is KGHSH, CDR2 LQKENI. There are 16 residues in the CDR3. In DNA, the CDR3 is TGTGCCAGCTCACCACCTCGGGGAGGCTACGACACTGAAGCTTTCTTT. Its translation: CASSPPRGGYDTEAFF.

The chain carries TRBV29-1 and TRBJ2-3; 8 bases agree with TRBD2. This CDR3 region has 14 residues. After removal of 7 bases from V and 1 base from J, the junction contained 7 bases not matched to a gene. Per germline, CDR1 SQVTM and CDR2 ANQGSEA. The CDR3: CSASLTSGTDTQYF. In nucleotides, the CDR3 is TGCAGCGCTTCGCTGACTAGCGGCACAGATACGCAGTATTTT.

The genes are TRBV10-3 and TRBJ1-6; 7 bases match TRBD1. Looked up from germline, CDR1 is ENHRY and CDR2 is SYGVKD. The CDR3 length is 14 residues. Trimming removed 6 bases from V and 10 bases from J; junction bases left unmatched: 9. The CDR3 nucleotides read TGTGCCATCAGGACCGACAGGGTGAACTCACCCCTCCACTTT. This encodes CAIRTDRVNSPLHF.

V usage is TRBV9 and J usage is TRBJ1-3; perhaps TRBD1 as D (5 bases). The CDR3 contains 12 residues. V lost 3 bases, J lost 4 bases, and 5 bases lay in between. Germline CDR1 SGDLS, CDR2 YYNGEE. DNA of the CDR3: TGTGCCAGCAGCGAGGGGGGAAACACCATATATTTT. This codes for CASSEGGNTIYF.

Only one count was recorded for this clone. This chain's CDR3 is CASSARLDYNEQFF. The CDR3 bases are TGTGCCAGCAGTGCCCGACTAGACTACAATGAGCAGTTCTTC. The rearrangement links TRBV2 to TRBJ2-1; the D gene is possibly TRBD2 (6 bases). There are 14 residues in the CDR3. Trimming took off 4 bases at V and 3 bases at J, with 10 bases between the two ends. Germline CDR1 reads SNHLY; CDR2 reads FYNNEI.

The chain recombines TRBV2 with TRBJ2-3; 9 bases align to TRBD2. Germline values: CDR1 SNHLY, CDR2 FYNNEI. The V gene end was trimmed by 6 bases and the J gene end by 14 bases; junction bases not matched to a gene: 9. The CDR3 sequence is 12 residues long. The CDR3 sequence is CASRDTAGGAYF. In DNA, the CDR3 is TGTGCCAGCAGGGATACAGCGGGGGGAGCGTATTTT.

The V call is TRBV5-8, the J call TRBJ1-5; D is possibly TRBD1 (6 bases). Per the germline V gene, CDR1 is SGHTS and CDR2 is YDEGEE. Trimming removed 0 bases from V and 6 bases from J, with 16 bases in between. The CDR3 has 16 amino acids. The CDR3 loop is CASSLGWTDGGQPQHF. For the CDR3, the DNA is TGTGCCAGCAGCTTGGGTTGGACAGATGGGGGTCAGCCCCAGCATTTT.

The V and J genes are TRBV18 and TRBJ1-1; TRBD1 agrees at 7 bases. The CDR3 is 14 residues long. Germline values: CDR1 KGHSH, CDR2 LQKENI. V shed 3 bases, J shed 5 bases, and the junction held 6 bases outside the gene matches. CDR3: CASSPGTVRTEAFF. CDR3 nucleotides: TGTGCCAGCTCACCCGGGACAGTGAGGACTGAAGCTTTCTTT. Full variable domain (remainder filled in from reference TRBV18 and TRBJ1-1): NAGVMQNPRHLVRRRGQEARLRCSPMKGHSHVYWYRQLPEEGLKFMVYLQKENIIDESGMPKERFSAEFPKEGPSILRIQQVVRGDSAAYFCASSPGTVRTEAFFGQGTRLTVV.

The chain carries TRBV4-1 and TRBJ2-3; 11 nucleotides match TRBD2. Germline V gives CDR1 MGHRA, CDR2 YSYEKL. After removal of 4 bases from V and 4 bases from J, the junction contained 7 bases not matched to a gene. The CDR3 runs to 16 residues. The CDR3 DNA sequence: TGCGCCAGCAGCCCACTCCTAGCGGGGGGCCCAGATACGCAGTATTTT. It is translated as CASSPLLAGGPDTQYF.

The rearrangement joins TRBV5-6 to TRBJ2-5, with a possible D match to TRBD2 (5 bases). The CDR3 is made up of 14 amino acids. Trimming stripped 6 bases from V and 2 bases from J, with 14 bases between. From germline, CDR1 is SGHDT and CDR2 YYEEEE. CDR3 loop: CASTPRGRQETQYF. The CDR3 DNA sequence: TGTGCCAGCACTCCCCGGGGTAGACAAGAGACCCAGTACTTC.